This T cell receptor (beta chain) was captured by sequencing in a study of T-cell reconstitution after alpha-beta-depleted transplantation in children. Trimming cost V 4 bases and J 1 base; bases outside gene matches: 2. This CDR3 region has 14 residues. CDR1 is SGHRS, CDR2 YFSETQ, per germline. This clonotype was observed a few times. TCRbeta library preparation incorporated unique molecular identifiers. A single record per CDR3 protein comes from TCRdb applying MiXCR to the PCR reads. The sample lists about 400,000 distinct CDR3 sequences, 20% occurring once. The chain is built from TRBV5-1 and TRBJ1-1; TRBD1 aligns across 9 bases. The starting material was PBMCs from the stem cell graft donor, obtained from the stem cell graft. This TCR derives from a human donor who donated a stem cell graft to a child with acute myeloid leukemia. The CDR3, as DNA: TGCGCCAGCAGCGGGACAGGGTGGAACACTGAAGCTTTCTTT. This codes for CASSGTGWNTEAFF.